This T cell receptor (beta chain) was observed in a study of CD8+ T cells in alopecia areata. Study information: By percentage of affected scalp area, the severity of treated patients was scored. Whole-study findings and limits: Across lesional scalp, and particularly alopecia totalis/universalis, clonality surpassed that of normal scalp. Normal skin's resident alphabeta T cells are sequenced alongside lesional scalp T cells. Any link of baseline CD8+ expansion to response, resting on one nonresponder, remains uncertain.

The CDR3 sequence is 14 residues long. Germline CDR1 and CDR2: KGHSH and LQKENI. The germline V and J ends were trimmed by 3 bases and 1 base, with 9 bases remaining between them. The authors extracted RNA and reverse transcribed it into cDNA as the sequencing template. This table comes from immunoSEQ multiplex PCR, and its TCRdb copy is limited to in-frame clones, with some not included. The repertoire holds 130,000 or so clones, with roughly 57% as singletons. To note about this clone: Its cognate antigen is unknown.

Treatment reported: oral pan-JAK inhibitor, 5-10 mg twice daily. This receptor was obtained from a human donor with alopecia areata. This sequence joins TRBV18 and TRBJ1-1; D remains ambiguous. Specimen: CD4+ T cells sorted from blood, collected at week 4, from a patient treated with tofacitinib. In nucleotides, the CDR3 is TGTGCCAGCTCACCCGTGTCTCAGAACACTGAAGCTTTCTTT. Its translation is CASSPVSQNTEAFF. Using reference TRBV18 and TRBJ1-1 for the parts outside the CDR3, the full variable domain is NAGVMQNPRHLVRRRGQEARLRCSPMKGHSHVYWYRQLPEEGLKFMVYLQKENIIDESGMPKERFSAEFPKEGPSILRIQQVVRGDSAAYFCASSPVSQNTEAFFGQGTRLTVV.